This T cell receptor (beta chain) was found in a study of blood T cell repertoires in COVID-19. Study-level background: The origin of the acute and convalescent COVID-19 samples was the United States, Italy and Spain. Sources were T cells, B-cell-depleted T cells, or PBMCs; the material itself was cDNA or gDNA.

Clones were sequenced by immunoSEQ multiplex PCR, and TCRdb holds only the in-frame ones, with some missing. The repertoire holds more than 200,000 clones, with approximately 80% as singletons. This CDR3 has 13 residues. V was pared by 7 bases and J by 5 bases, with 3 bases of the junction left unmatched. Germline V lookup: CDR1 SNHLY, CDR2 FYNNEI. The age range of participants was about 18 to 90 years, with residence in about two dozen US areas. The receptor comes from a woman between 40 and 55 years old with acute COVID-19. This rearrangement joins TRBV2 to TRBJ1-5; 9 positions match TRBD1. The sample was PBMCs or T cells enriched from blood (not recorded which). The CDR3 DNA reads TGTGCCAGCACCCGGGACAGGGATCAGCCCCAGCATTTT. Protein: CASTRDRDQPQHF. Supplemented by reference TRBV2 and TRBJ1-5, the full variable domain reads EPEVTQTPSHQVTQMGQEVILRCVPISNHLYFYWYRQILGQKVEFLVSFYNNEISEKSEIFDDQFSVERPDGSNFTLKIRSTKLEDSAMYFCASTRDRDQPQHFGDGTRLSIL.